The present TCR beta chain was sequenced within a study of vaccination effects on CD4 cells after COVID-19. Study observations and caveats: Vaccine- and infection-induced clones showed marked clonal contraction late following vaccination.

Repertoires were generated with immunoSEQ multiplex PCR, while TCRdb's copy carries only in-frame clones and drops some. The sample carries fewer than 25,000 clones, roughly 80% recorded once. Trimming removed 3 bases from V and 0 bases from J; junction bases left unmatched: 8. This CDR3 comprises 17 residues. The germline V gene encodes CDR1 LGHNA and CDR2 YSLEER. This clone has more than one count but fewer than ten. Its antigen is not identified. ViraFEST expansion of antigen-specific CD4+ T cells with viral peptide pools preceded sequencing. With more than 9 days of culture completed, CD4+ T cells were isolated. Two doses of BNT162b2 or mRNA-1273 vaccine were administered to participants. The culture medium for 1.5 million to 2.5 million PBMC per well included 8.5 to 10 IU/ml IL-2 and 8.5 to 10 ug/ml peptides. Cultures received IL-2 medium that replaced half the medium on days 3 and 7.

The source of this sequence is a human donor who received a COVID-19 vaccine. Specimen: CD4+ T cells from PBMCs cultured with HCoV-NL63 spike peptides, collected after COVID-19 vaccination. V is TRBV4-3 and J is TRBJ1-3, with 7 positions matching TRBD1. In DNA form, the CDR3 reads TGCGCCAGCAGCCAGACATGGGACAGAGCCTCTGGAAACACCATATATTTT. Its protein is CASSQTWDRASGNTIYF.